These 24 T cell receptor beta chains were all obtained from the same sample, sequenced in a study of T cell repertoires in ileal Crohn's disease. Sequenced by immunoSEQ multiplex PCR; TCRdb stores in-frame clones only, minus some. The repertoire holds approximately 11,000 clones, 60% to 85% seen once, with approximately 7.7% in the top ten. The time point was: neoterminal ileum biopsy at postoperative endoscopy, about 6 months after surgery. The sample taken for sequencing was ileal tissue. These receptors came from an adult with Crohn's disease.

J is TRBJ2-7 and V is TRBV25-1; weak D call: TRBD1 (6 bases). This CDR3 spans 14 amino acids. Germline-derived CDR1 and CDR2 are MGHDK and SYGVNS. Trimming took off 4 bases at V and 2 bases at J, with 12 bases between the two ends. For the CDR3, the DNA is TGTGCCAGCAGTGTAGGGACACCTACCTACGAGCAGTACTTC. Translated: CASSVGTPTYEQYF.

The chain carries TRBV12-5 and TRBJ1-1; 7 bases fit TRBD1. Germline V gene lookup returns CDR1 LGHNT and CDR2 FRNRAP. The ends lost 5 bases at V and 3 bases at J; junction bases unmatched: 9. The CDR3 runs to 15 residues. CDR3 sequence: CASGKTGLGDTEAFF. The DNA for the CDR3 is TGTGCTAGTGGTAAGACAGGGCTTGGGGACACTGAAGCTTTCTTT.

The chain employs TRBV7-2 and TRBJ1-4; D remains unclear. This CDR3 has 11 amino acids. Germline CDR1 reads SGHTA; CDR2 reads FQGNSA. V was cut by 4 bases and J by 14 bases, with 11 bases left in between. CDR3 amino acids: CASSSRGGLFF. Here the CDR3 DNA reads TGTGCCAGCAGCTCCCGGGGTGGGCTGTTTTTT.

Here the CDR3 reads CASSLGSGYGYTF. The CDR3 region has the DNA TGCGCCAGCAGCTTGGGTTCAGGGTATGGCTACACCTTC. The chain recombines TRBV5-1 with TRBJ1-2; D may be TRBD1 (5 bases). The V and J ends lost 0 bases and 5 bases respectively, with 8 bases between them. CDR3 length: 13 amino acids. Germline V CDR1 and CDR2: SGHRS, YFSETQ.

The chain is built from TRBV29-1 and TRBJ2-7, with D possibly being TRBD1 (5 bases). The germline V gene encodes CDR1 SQVTM and CDR2 ANQGSEA. The CDR3 consists of 12 residues. The V gene lost 6 bases and the J gene lost 2 bases, with 11 bases spanning the gap. The CDR3 nucleotides are TGCAGCGTCTCCCAGGGTCCCTACGAGCAGTACTTC. This translates into CSVSQGPYEQYF.

CDR3 DNA: TGTGCCAGCAGTAAATTACGACGATCCGGGACAGGGAGAGTTAATGAAAAACTGTTTTTT. Translating gives CASSKLRRSGTGRVNEKLFF. The chain carries TRBV6-7 and TRBJ1-4, with 9 nucleotides matching TRBD1. Being an ORF, TRBV6-7 has a function that is uncertain. V lost 5 bases and J lost 4; bases outside the gene matches: 20. The CDR3 contains 20 residues.

J is TRBJ1-4 and V is TRBV4-1; D uncertain. Trimming pared 4 bases from V and 1 base from J, leaving 13 bases between. The germline CDR1 and CDR2 sequences are MGHRA and YSYEKL. This CDR3 region has 16 residues. The CDR3 spells CASSLRSAVTNEKLFF. The CDR3 DNA follows: TGCGCCAGCAGCCTCCGATCGGCGGTAACTAATGAAAAACTGTTTTTT.

The rearrangement links TRBV6-4 to TRBJ2-3, with D perhaps TRBD2 (6 bases). The CDR3 runs 13 residues. Trimming pared 4 bases from V and 6 bases from J, leaving 11 bases between. Germline V gives CDR1 MRHNA, CDR2 SNTAGT. CDR3 residues: CASSVTSRDTQYF. The CDR3 bases are TGTGCCAGCAGTGTTACTAGCAGGGATACGCAGTATTTT.

This clone came up a few times. The V gene is TRBV7-9, the J gene TRBJ1-1; D remains ambiguous. Germline V gene lookup returns CDR1 SEHNR and CDR2 FQNEAQ (reference sequence). The CDR3 has 12 residues. Trimming took 5 bases from V and 0 from J, leaving 4 bases between them. The CDR3 coding sequence is TGTGCCAGCAGCCCGGTGAACACTGAAGCTTTCTTT. This encodes CASSPVNTEAFF.

This chain links TRBV5-6 with TRBJ2-7; the D gene is possibly TRBD2 (6 bases). V was shortened by 1 base and J by 3 bases, with 14 bases between the two germline ends. Germline V lookup: CDR1 SGHDT, CDR2 YYEEEE. The CDR3 length is 15 residues. The CDR3 DNA reads TGTGCCAGCAGCTTGAGAGGAGGGATACACTACGAGCAGTACTTC. Translating gives CASSLRGGIHYEQYF.

This clone was seen more than once but under ten times. V usage is TRBV10-2 and J usage is TRBJ1-6; TRBD1 agrees at 11 bases. The germline V gene has CDR1 WSHSY and CDR2 SAAADI. This CDR3 has 15 amino acids. V was pared by 6 bases and J by 8 bases, with 6 bases of the junction left unmatched. The chain's CDR3 is CASRNPGQGDSPLHF. As DNA, the CDR3 is TGCGCCAGCAGAAATCCGGGACAGGGGGATTCACCCCTCCACTTT.

The rearrangement joins TRBV6-5 to TRBJ2-5; 8 bases fit TRBD1. This CDR3 contains 15 residues. J was trimmed by 2 bases and V by 2 bases; bases with no gene match: 4. Germline assignment: CDR1 MNHEY and CDR2 SVGAGI. The CDR3 reads CASSYGQGRQETQYF. The DNA for the CDR3 is TGTGCCAGCAGTTACGGACAGGGAAGGCAAGAGACCCAGTACTTC.

The CDR3 nucleotides are TGCGCCAGCAGCTGGACTAGCGGAGCTAACTACGAGCAGTACTTC. It codes for CASSWTSGANYEQYF. The chain recombines TRBV5-1 with TRBJ2-7, with TRBD2 matching over 10 bases. There are 15 residues in the CDR3. Losses at the gene ends were 3 bases for V and 3 bases for J; bases not matched to a gene: 6. Germline V gene lookup returns CDR1 SGHRS and CDR2 YFSETQ.

The chain has TRBV7-9 and TRBJ1-1; no reliable D call. Germline V gene data show CDR1 as SEHNR and CDR2 as FQNEAQ (reference sequence). CDR3 length: 15 residues. The V gene lost 7 bases and the J gene lost 5 bases, with 20 bases spanning the gap. CDR3 region: CASKPRGGRRTEAFF. The DNA for the CDR3 is TGTGCCAGCAAACCCCGGGGAGGGAGAAGGACTGAAGCTTTCTTT.

This clone has a handful of counts. The chain recombines TRBV27 with TRBJ2-7; D unresolved. Germline V lookup: CDR1 MNHEY, CDR2 SMNVEV (reference sequence). This CDR3 has 12 amino acids. Trimming left V 5 bases short and J 3 bases short, with 8 bases between. CDR3 in DNA: TGTGCCAGCAGTCTAATCCGCTACGAGCAGTACTTC. Its translation: CASSLIRYEQYF.

This sequence joins TRBV5-1 and TRBJ2-7; TRBD1 matches 8 bases. This CDR3 is built from 15 residues. V trimming: 0 bases; J trimming: 4 bases; junction bases outside the gene matches: 6. CDR1 and CDR2 from the germline V gene are SGHRS and YFSETQ. The CDR3 DNA is TGCGCCAGCAGCTTGGGGACAGGGCGGCAGTACGAGCAGTACTTC. This translates into CASSLGTGRQYEQYF. Based on the CDR3 plus reference TRBV5-1 and TRBJ2-7, the full variable domain is KAGVTQTPRYLIKTRGQQVTLSCSPISGHRSVSWYQQTPGQGLQFLFEYFSETQRNKGNFPGRFSGRQFSNSRSEMNVSTLELGDSALYLCASSLGTGRQYEQYFGPGTRLTVT.

The rearrangement joins TRBV19 to TRBJ1-5; 8 bases align to TRBD1. The junction had 10 bases not matched to a gene; V was cut back by 0 bases and J by 3 bases. Germline assignment: CDR1 LNHDA and CDR2 SQIVND (reference sequence). The CDR3 is 18 amino acids. CDR3 sequence (DNA): TGTGCCAGTAGTATAGACGGGGGGTGGCAGGGGGCCAATCAGCCCCAGCATTTT. This codes for CASSIDGGWQGANQPQHF. The full variable domain, completed using reference TRBV19 and TRBJ1-5, is DGGITQSPKYLFRKEGQNVTLSCEQNLNHDAMYWYRQDPGQGLRLIYYSQIVNDFQKGDIAEGYSVSREKKESFPLTVTSAQKNPTAFYLCASSIDGGWQGANQPQHFGDGTRLSIL.

V gene TRBV20-1 combines with J gene TRBJ2-7; TRBD2 is a possible D gene (5 bases). The germline V gene encodes CDR1 DFQATT and CDR2 SNEGSKA (reference sequence). The germline V and J ends were trimmed by 3 bases and 3 bases, with 6 bases remaining between them. The length of the CDR3 is 11 residues. CDR3 in DNA: TGCAGTGCTAGGAGGGACTACGAGCAGTACTTC. This codes for CSARRDYEQYF.

The chain recombines TRBV11-2 with TRBJ2-7; D may be TRBD2 (6 bases). Germline V gene sequence: CDR1 SGHAT, CDR2 FQNNGV. V was trimmed by 2 bases and J by 6 bases, leaving 11 bases between them. The CDR3 covers 13 residues. The CDR3 bases are TGTGCCAGCAGCTTATCGACTAGAGGCGAGCAGTACTTC. Protein product: CASSLSTRGEQYF.

As DNA, the CDR3 is TGTGCCAGCAGCTCCTCAGGCCGGGGGGCTGCTAATGAAAAACTGTTTTTT. It specifies CASSSSGRGAANEKLFF. The V call is TRBV7-9, the J call TRBJ1-4; D possibly corresponds to TRBD1 (6 bases). This CDR3 spans 17 amino acids. Germline V gene sequence: CDR1 SEHNR, CDR2 FQNEAQ (reference sequence). Trimming pared 4 bases from V and 3 bases from J, leaving 18 bases between.

The chain uses TRBV7-9 and TRBJ2-3, with 11 bases fitting TRBD1. V lost 5 bases, J lost 6 bases, and 7 bases stayed unmatched. Germline assignment: CDR1 SEHNR and CDR2 FQNEAQ (reference sequence). The CDR3 totals 15 residues. This CDR3 reads CASSPGQGAWDTQYF. CDR3 DNA: TGTGCCAGCAGCCCAGGACAGGGGGCTTGGGATACGCAGTATTTT.

V is TRBV5-6 and J is TRBJ1-5, with D perhaps TRBD1 (5 bases). Per germline, CDR1 SGHDT and CDR2 YYEEEE. V lost 4 bases and J lost 4, with 15 bases in between. The CDR3 is made up of 15 amino acids. DNA for the CDR3: TGTGCCAGCAGCCTATTCGGGGGGGTAAATCAGCCCCAGCATTTT. It is translated as CASSLFGGVNQPQHF.

This chain connects TRBV5-4 to TRBJ1-2; D not certain. The germline V and J ends were trimmed by 0 bases and 6 bases, with 9 bases remaining between them. CDR1 is SGHNT, CDR2 YYREEE, per germline (reference sequence). This CDR3 contains 13 residues. The CDR3: CASSLAYGDGYTF. CDR3 sequence (DNA): TGTGCCAGCAGCTTGGCCTACGGAGATGGCTACACCTTC.

The rearrangement joins TRBV6-5 to TRBJ2-1, with D possibly matching TRBD1 (6 bases). Germline-derived CDR1 and CDR2 are MNHEY and SVGAGI. The CDR3 covers 16 residues. The V and J ends lost 0 bases and 9 bases respectively, with 18 bases between them. The CDR3 sequence: CASSYSPGTPWGEQFF. The DNA for the CDR3 is TGTGCCAGCAGTTACTCCCCCGGGACACCATGGGGTGAGCAGTTCTTC.